This is a list of T cell receptor beta chains from one sample in a study of blood T cell repertoires in COVID-19. Clones were sequenced by immunoSEQ multiplex PCR, and TCRdb holds only the in-frame ones, with some missing. The sample includes roughly 100,000 clones, more than 75% seen only once; the top ten take 15%. The material sequenced was peripheral blood. These TCRs come from a man aged 50-60 years with acute or convalescent COVID-19. The CDR3 runs from the conserved cysteine through the conserved F or W. Clone size is given for some rows only: seen once, a few or many times, or a class if the clone is expanded.

abundance	v_gene	j_gene	len	CDR3aa
once	TRBV7-2	TRBJ2-7	15	CASSPQGQGNYEQYF
once	TRBV5-4	TRBJ2-7	14	CASSSSSGIGEQYF
once	TRBV24-1	TRBJ2-1	17	CATSDNTGRMYVDEQFF
.	TRBV19	TRBJ1-5	13	CASSKEGPQPQHF
.	TRBV5-1	TRBJ1-2	14	CASGTGDSNYGYTF
.	TRBV27	TRBJ2-2	15	CASSLGWGSGGELFF
.	TRBV10-2	TRBJ2-1	11	CASRGQNEQFF
.	TRBV10-3	TRBJ2-3	17	CAISDRGRGLGTDTQYF
.	TRBV5-4	TRBJ2-1	15	CASSLVRTGTNEQFF
.	TRBV27	TRBJ2-1	16	CASRTSGTGAYNEQFF
.	TRBV25-1	TRBJ2-5	14	CASSLLGQQETQYF
.	TRBV4-1	TRBJ2-3	17	CASGFGTSGGSTDTQYF
.	TRBV14	TRBJ2-3	12	CASSQYTDTQYF
few	TRBV4-1	TRBJ2-7	15	CASSQDGDLSDEQYF
.	TRBV19	TRBJ2-1	13	CASSATGYNEQFF
.	TRBV28	TRBJ2-7	12	CASSLTGYEQYF
.	TRBV29-1	TRBJ1-3	12	CSVGQAGNTIYF
.	TRBV6-5	TRBJ2-2	13	CASSDTGTGELFF
.	TRBV27	TRBJ1-5	12	CASNDLGGPQHF
.	TRBV9	TRBJ2-7	14	CASSPHSGKGEQYF
.	TRBV6-1	TRBJ2-1	16	CASSELARPNYNEQFF
.	TRBV3-1/TRBV3-2	TRBJ1-2	16	CASSLPGQGSNYGYTF
.	TRBV6-2/TRBV6-3	TRBJ2-7	12	CASSRQGSEQYF
.	TRBV2	TRBJ1-6	11	CASSLDSPLHF
.	TRBV2	TRBJ2-7	15	CASYLAGGPGNEQYF
.	TRBV7-2	TRBJ2-5	16	CASSSGLAAGQETQYF
.	TRBV6-6	TRBJ1-1	13	CASSYGGNTEAFF
.	TRBV5-1	TRBJ1-4	16	CASSSPAGTGGEKLFF
once	TRBV5-1	TRBJ1-4	14	CASSPGVANEKLFF
.	TRBV7-6	TRBJ2-3	15	CASSGTSGATDTQYF
.	TRBV9	TRBJ2-7	14	CASSVGPDRGEQYF